This is a list of T cell receptor beta chains from one sample in a study of cytomegalovirus exposure and HLA in healthy donors. Produced via immunoSEQ multiplex PCR; TCRdb's table is partial and in-frame only. The data contain some 130,000 clones, 60% to 80% of them singletons. The specimen sequenced was PBMCs. The receptors derive from a female donor in good health and CMV-seronegative. The CDR3 runs from the conserved cysteine through the conserved F or W.

v_gene,CDR3aa
TRBV7-9,CSSSLVSGEQYF
TRBV7-9,CASSFGSGAEAFF
TRBV5-4,CASRENPSVNEQFF
TRBV7-2,CASSPGTSGGAFF
TRBV29-1,CSVEDSGATGNTIYF
TRBV15,CATSSGRQGVNQPQHF
TRBV10-3,CAIREEANTGELFF
TRBV18,CASSSTGGTTGNTIYF
TRBV5-6,CASSLRGRELGYTF
TRBV28,CASRLLTGYEQYF
TRBV7-9,CASSSGLAGNRGVYEQYF
TRBV9,CASSARGLGYTF
TRBV15,CATSRLDRGSTGELFF
TRBV9,CASSVAGLEIDEQFF
TRBV5-6,CASSPDRERQETQYF
TRBV20-1,CSASQGTEAFF
TRBV7-6,CASSPGGSPNYGYTF
TRBV28,CASRSTDRVYEQYF
TRBV6-5,CASRTSGTSDTQYF
TRBV5-4,CASSRGGSGAVSSGNTIYF
TRBV28,CASSGLAGGQAKNIQYF
TRBV7-3,CASSLNSPEAQYF
TRBV30,CAWSKEDSYEQYF
TRBV11-2,CASSFPGLSEQFF
TRBV6-1,CASSEVQGSKYEQYF
TRBV27,CASSSQNRDSDTQYF
TRBV5-1,CASSLGLAENQETQYF
TRBV27,CASSSVDRAQPQHF
TRBV1,CSSSQDRTEGSNTEAFF
TRBV28,CASSLRTSGVTGDTQYF
TRBV6-5,CASSPSGEAFF
TRBV10-3,CATESGITYNEQFF
TRBV7-3,CASSLGDRAYNEQFF
TRBV2,CASSEGLAGTDTQYF
TRBV19,CASSMGDTDNQPQHF
TRBV19,CASRDYRSSYNEQFF
TRBV2,CASSGRAGGTDTQYF
TRBV30,CAWRGQAFNTEAFF
TRBV5-4,CASSLGGTSGLLEQYF
TRBV4-3,CASSQITGATNEKLFF
TRBV7-3,CASSLAGDRHEQFF
TRBV2,CASSGQGETQYF
TRBV27,CASSVGGSNQPQHF
TRBV28,CASSLGTGKYEQYF
TRBV28,CASRPRRNEQFF
TRBV7-2,CASSLKTPGTGSYEQYF
TRBV7-2,CASSLSSGSFNEQFF
TRBV30,CAWSRTNVGSPLHF
TRBV7-3,CASSLTLGGNRVIGEQFF
TRBV7-2,CASSRDRDSYEQYF
TRBV19,CASSITGRETQYF
TRBV6-1,CASSELRQTGQPQHF
TRBV5-4,CASSLPGAGGDEQYF
TRBV7-8,CASFFSPGLAVASTDTQYF